This T cell receptor beta chain is drawn from a study of cytomegalovirus exposure and HLA in healthy donors (dated by TCRdb to the late 2010s). Broadly, across the study: An earlier analysis of 587 of the donors reported approximately 260 Gb of sequence data and 95 million to 130 million unique TCR beta sequences obtained from approximately 180 million T cells. An early release covering approximately 600 HLA-typed donors comprised 300 to 350 gigabases of sequencing data and around 80 million unique TCR sequences. Of the 300 to 500 genotyped donors, 80% to 90% were placed in the genetic ancestry cluster associated with self-reported Caucasian donors. The study aimed to test whether signatures of past pathogen exposure could be identified by cataloging public T cell receptors. The T cell repertoires of 666 subjects were profiled by immunosequencing and related to cytomegalovirus serostatus. In addition to the first cohort of approximately 670 subjects, a separate validation cohort of around 110 different subjects was used. High-throughput TCR immunosequencing, statistical association of individual TCRs with disease status, and machine learning were combined to predict cytomegalovirus infection status. In a later analysis, previously published TCR beta repertoires from several hundred donors were re-analyzed and high-resolution HLA genotyping was added so that TCR occurrence patterns could be studied. Rather than drawing on any new phenotypic data, the later analysis identified candidate immune exposures from TCR beta sequences and the way those sequences occurred across donors. An earlier analysis of fewer than 750 of the donors used high-throughput TCR beta sequencing to judge whether each TCR beta V gene segment behaved as functional or pseudogenic. Donor age, sex, ethnicity and CMV serostatus were compiled together with the repertoire data. Genome-wide SNP genotypes for about three fifths of the roughly 670 donors were used in a later genetic analysis, which treated that subset as a discovery cohort. All discovery cohort repertoires had been generated on a single sequencing platform. HLA typing included class I and class II loci at four-digit resolution. The number of donors typed differed by locus, with about 629-630 for A, B, C, DRB1 and DQB1, more than 500 for DQA1, under 610 for DPA1, and about 450 for DPB1. Because of strong linkage in the cohort, five DR-DQ haplotypes were treated as single units for association and clustering. Among 398 genotyped donors of the cohort, an average of about 240,000 unique TCR beta nucleotide sequences were sequenced per donor, around 20% of them non-productive.

The cohort was made up of around 720 healthy bone marrow donors. At the time of sampling, every cohort member was nominally healthy, though immune exposures that went unrecorded were likely present. The donor was CMV seronegative and belonged to the group of several hundred seronegative cohort members. Every donor gave a peripheral blood sample, and the peripheral blood mononuclear cells from that sample were used for TCR beta sequencing. Genomic DNA extraction from the blood cell samples was performed with the Qiagen DNeasy Blood Extraction Kit. As regards this clone: What antigen it recognizes has not been identified. Per-base qualities were not stored, and no clone one base away is much larger.

Beyond this particular receptor, the publication reports: In a later analysis, TCR association rates were found to vary across HLA loci, with the most associated TCRs seen for DRB1 alleles and the fewest for HLA-C alleles. Most CMV-associated TCR beta chains appeared to be HLA-restricted in a later analysis, and the HLA associations seemed to be driven largely by CMV exposure. In the study, around 150 TCR beta chains were listed as associated with cytomegalovirus. Because HLA typing was unavailable for some donors at each locus, only the typed subset was used in association tests. In a later genetic analysis, fewer N-insertions in productive TCRs were reported among donors in an Asian-associated ancestry cluster than the roughly 700-donor mean. In a later analysis, several top co-occurrence clusters were reported to appear linked to parvovirus B19, influenza, CMV and Epstein-Barr virus. According to the authors, the approach could potentially be generalized to other disease states and immunological phenotypes. An association between a missense DCLRE1C variant and V-gene and J-gene trimming of TCR beta chains was found in a later genetic analysis and replicated in an independent cohort. Three of the identified cytomegalovirus-associated TCR beta chains were confirmed in vitro to be specific for cytomegalovirus antigens. When HLA alleles, especially DR and DQ, strongly co-occurred, attributing TCR associations to individual alleles was difficult. Most TCR sequences were observed very rarely across donors, whereas some public TCRs were present in many individuals. In a later analysis, some 18,000 TCR beta sequences were associated with specific HLA alleles at a false discovery rate of 0.05. A group of highly shared sequence variants was considered likely to be a technical artifact of the sequencing pipeline. An earlier analysis of roughly 570 of the donors showed that most TCR beta V segments appeared in productive rearrangements either about 87% or about 30% of the time, which broadly matched IMGT annotations. This cohort had only TCR beta chains sequenced, and the lack of alpha or paired-chain data limited which features could be detected. Correlated functional status among segregating V segments might be attributable to linkage disequilibrium, but an unknown experimental factor could not be ruled out. Sequencing depth was assumed to be roughly uniform across donors in the presence/absence analyses, though that assumption may not hold. Some IMGT-functional V segments, including TRBV6-2 and TRBV6-3, could not be distinguished by the 87-base-pair reads and were therefore excluded. Cytomegalovirus status was reported to be diagnosed by the classifier with high specificity and sensitivity in both the original and validation cohorts. The only immune exposure information available for the cohort was CMV serostatus. Because counts were too low, some 17 rarely observed V segments, including chromosome 9 orphons, were excluded from the earlier analysis of around 640 of the donors. A further reported finding was that TCR beta sequences accurately predicted the HLA-A and HLA-B alleles for most subjects in the first cohort. A later analysis found that HLA-associated TCR beta chains were more clonally expanded and had lower generation probabilities than equally common non-associated chains.

Library method: the immunoSEQ multiplex PCR assay. The multiplex PCR relied on a mix of 60 forward primers for TCR Vbeta segments and 13 reverse primers for TCR Jbeta segments. Amplification of the CDR3 region of rearranged TCR beta genes was performed with a multiplex PCR assay on genomic DNA. The amplified TCR beta libraries were sequenced on the Illumina HiSeq System as 87-base-pair reads. In the original analysis: Across the 600 to 700 repertoires, a later analysis counted 78 million or so unique TCR beta chains, approximately 12 million of which were shared by at least two donors. To remove PCR and sequencing errors, raw reads were error-corrected and collapsed into unique sequences using a nearest-neighbor algorithm that merged closely related sequences. V, D and J gene segments were assigned by aligning CDR3 sequences to IMGT reference sequences. For a sequence to be retained, a match of at least six nucleotides was required to both a V gene segment and a J gene segment. Rearrangements were called productive when the CDR3 lacked stop codons and stayed in frame with V and J; all others were non-productive. Following IMGT convention, CDR3 was defined as the stretch from the second conserved V-encoded cysteine up to the conserved J-encoded phenylalanine. Sequences without an unambiguous match to a single V gene segment were excluded from the earlier analysis of approximately 560 of the donors. An earlier analysis of several hundred of the donors called V segments functional above 56.7% productive rearrangements and segregating when the between-donor standard deviation exceeded 5%. A statistical classification framework was developed to diagnose cytomegalovirus status using the catalog of TCR beta chain sequences. A later analysis assigned V and J genes by comparing TCR nucleotide sequences with IMGT/GENE-DB human TR gene sequences. A later analysis assigned CDR3 sequences and most-parsimonious VDJ recombination scenarios with the TCRdist pipeline. In a later analysis, each TCR beta chain was defined by its CDR3 amino acid sequence together with its V-gene family, and reads without a unique V-gene family were excluded. To address suspected cross-contamination and a sequencing artifact, a later analysis removed 592 highly shared, low-generation-probability nucleotide sequences. A later analysis calculated a clonal expansion index for each public chain from normalized within-repertoire ranks of inferred template counts. In a later analysis, generation probabilities were computed with a VDJ recombination model fitted to out-of-frame rearrangements, and the resulting probabilities were checked against IGoR. In a later analysis, hypergeometric tests were used to score TCR-TCR, TCR-HLA and TCR-CMV co-occurrence, with a repertoire-size bias correction applied to TCR pairs. False discovery rates were estimated in a later analysis by permuting HLA or CMV assignments 20 times. In a later analysis, co-occurring TCRs were grouped using DBSCAN, and TCRdist sequence similarity was added for clustering within HLA-allele-positive subsets. Co-occurrence clustering excluded repertoires with fewer than 30,000 or more than 120,000 public chains, plus five with anomalous nucleotide sharing. This immuneACCESS table, as held by TCRdb, lists in-frame sequences with V and J called but not all clones. Of the missing ones, under half trace to an unresolved V gene in checked studies; the others have no known cause. V, J and clone size are taken as reported in that table, and D and trimming were inferred from the DNA itself. The sample records more than 95,000 clones, around 81% of which are singletons. The ten most abundant clones make up under 5% of the sample.

Measured from the cysteine to the phenylalanine, the CDR3 is 16 residues long. Just CDR3 DNA is preserved here, 48 bases in frame from base 1. Deletion took 1 base off V and 5 bases off J, with a span of 18 bases between the germline ends. From a lookup of the germline V gene, CDR1 and CDR2 are SGHRS and YFSETQ. Sequencing used PBMCs. The chain joins TRBV5-1 to TRBJ1-2, with the D gene uncertain. This receptor was taken from a woman aged 25 to 39 in good health and CMV-seronegative. The nucleotide sequence is TGCGCCAGCAGCTTGCGCGAGAGACCAGCTAGATATGGCTACACCTTC. The encoded protein is CASSLRERPARYGYTF.